These T cell receptor beta chains were read from a single sample in a study of human T cells and chemical hapten exposure. TCRdb called the RACE reads again in MiXCR, with one record for every CDR3 protein. The sample consists of fewer than 400,000 distinct CDR3 sequences, under 8% of them appearing once. Sequenced here: whole blood, sampled in connection with sensitization to the hapten diphenylcyclopropenone (DPC). These receptor sequences come from a young woman with alopecia areata. Some clones in this sample may be carry-over from other donors' samples. CDR3s include the opening cysteine and the closing phenylalanine or tryptophan. D genes are given only for firm matches. Some rows mark clone size as missing; the rest say once, few, many or name a class of expanded clone.

V: TRBV7-2; size: .; D: TRBD2; J: TRBJ2-5; DNA: TGTGCCAGCAGCTTACTCCCTAGCGGGGACAAAGAGACCCAGTACTTC; CDR3: CASSLLPSGDKETQYF
V: TRBV15; size: .; D: TRBD2; J: TRBJ2-5; DNA: TGTGCCACCAGCATTTATAGCGGGGGAGGTGAGACCCAGTACTTC; CDR3: CATSIYSGGGETQYF
V: TRBV29-1; size: .; D: .; J: TRBJ2-1; DNA: TGCAGCGCCCTCCCATCGAGCAATGAGCAGTTCTTC; CDR3: CSALPSSNEQFF
V: TRBV5-6; size: many; D: .; J: TRBJ2-7; DNA: TGTGCCAGCAGCTTTCAGGGACTCTACGAGCAGTACTTC; CDR3: CASSFQGLYEQYF
V: TRBV6-2/TRBV6-3; size: many; D: .; J: TRBJ2-4; DNA: TGTGCCAGCAGTTTTCGGACAGCTCAGGCCACCAAAAACATTCAGTACTTC; CDR3: CASSFRTAQATKNIQYF
V: TRBV4-1; size: .; D: TRBD1; J: TRBJ1-1; DNA: TGCGCCAGCAGGCCGACAGGGACTGTGGCTGAAGCTTTCTTT; CDR3: CASRPTGTVAEAFF
V: TRBV25-1; size: few; D: TRBD2; J: TRBJ2-3; DNA: TGTGCCAGCAGTACATCTAGCGGGGCGATCACAGATACGCAGTATTTT; CDR3: CASSTSSGAITDTQYF
V: TRBV12-3/TRBV12-4; size: few; D: TRBD2; J: TRBJ2-3; DNA: TGTGCCAGCATTCCCGGGGGGGGCTATCGGGTAGGAGGGCAGTATTTT; CDR3: CASIPGGGYRVGGQYF
V: TRBV4-3; size: many; D: .; J: TRBJ1-2; DNA: TGTGCCAGCAGCCAAGATAACTATGGCTACACCTTC; CDR3: CASSQDNYGYTF
V: TRBV4-2; size: many; D: .; J: TRBJ1-1; DNA: TGTGCCAGCAGCCAAGCGGACAGATCCGAAGCTTTCTTT; CDR3: CASSQADRSEAFF
V: TRBV7-2; size: many; D: TRBD2; J: TRBJ2-1; DNA: TGTGCCAGCAGCCCGAAGCGGGGGGGCGGGTACAATGAGCAGTTCTTC; CDR3: CASSPKRGGGYNEQFF
V: TRBV7-9; size: many; D: .; J: TRBJ1-1; DNA: TGTGCCAGCAGCCGTGCGGACCTTTTGAACACTGAAGCTTTCTTT; CDR3: CASSRADLLNTEAFF
V: TRBV29-1; size: .; D: .; J: TRBJ2-7; DNA: TGCAGCGTTGAAAAGGGGACGGCAACCTACGAGCAGTACTTC; CDR3: CSVEKGTATYEQYF
V: TRBV28; size: many; D: TRBD1; J: TRBJ1-6; DNA: TGTGCCAGCAGTTTTTCGGGACAGCAATTTAATTCACCCCTCCACTTT; CDR3: CASSFSGQQFNSPLHF
V: TRBV5-6; size: medium-sized; D: .; J: TRBJ2-5; DNA: TGTGCCAGCAGCTTGGCGCGACAAGGAGGTCGAGAGACCCAGTACTTC; CDR3: CASSLARQGGRETQYF
V: TRBV29-1; size: .; D: .; J: TRBJ1-3; DNA: TGCAGCGTTGAAAATAACGGAAACACCATATATTTT; CDR3: CSVENNGNTIYF
V: TRBV4-2; size: many; D: .; J: TRBJ2-7; DNA: TGTGCCAGCAGCCAAGCGGGGCAGGGGACCCACGAGCAGTACTTC; CDR3: CASSQAGQGTHEQYF